Included here is one T cell receptor (beta chain) sequence, with context. Study processing details: Scientists estimated how many nucleated cells there were by amplifying reference gene primers. The protocol was immunoSEQ multiplex PCR, while the TCRdb copy is restricted to in-frame clones and leaves out a portion. The V and J calls and the clone size are those of that table, but D and trimming were determined from the DNA. Seen here are about 260,000 clones, roughly 83% observed once, and the top ten hold around 4.5%. The CDR3 has 11 residues. These data belong to a study of blood T cell repertoires in COVID-19. In the study overall: Samples of COVID-19 (acute and convalescent) were obtained from the United States, Italy and Spain.

Sequencing was carried out using peripheral blood. The TCR was taken from a man between 60 and 70 years old who had recovered from COVID-19. The chain employs TRBV21-1 and TRBJ2-7; the table calls TRBD1, which could not be checked here. TRBV21-1 is recorded as a pseudogene. CDR3 protein: CASSDDRGQYF. In DNA form, the CDR3 reads TGTGCCAGCAGCGACGACAGGGGGCAGTACTTC.